This entry lists 32 T cell receptor beta chains sequenced from one sample in a study of T cell changes during pregnancy in multiple sclerosis. Clones were sequenced by immunoSEQ multiplex PCR, and TCRdb holds only the in-frame ones, with some missing. The sample has some 45,000 clones, approximately 95% seen once. Sample: CD8+ T cells from peripheral blood mononuclear cells, taken in the first trimester of pregnancy. The origin of the receptors is a female donor with multiple sclerosis, enrolled in a pregnancy study.

V and J are TRBV19 and TRBJ2-3, with 9 bases matching TRBD1. In germline, CDR1 is LNHDA, CDR2 SQIVND (reference sequence). J gave up 5 bases and V 4 bases, and 7 bases lay outside the gene matches. The CDR3 sequence is 15 residues long. The chain's CDR3 is CASSTQTGGVDTQYF. CDR3 DNA: TGTGCCAGTAGTACCCAGACAGGGGGGGTAGATACGCAGTATTTT.

The genes are TRBV5-5 and TRBJ1-1, with D hard to call. Germline V CDR1 and CDR2: SGHKS, YYEKEE (reference sequence). The CDR3 runs 12 residues. V was pared by 0 bases and J by 8 bases, with 8 bases between. CDR3 sequence: CASSLDLREAFF. The CDR3 region has the DNA TGTGCCAGCAGCTTGGACTTGAGAGAAGCTTTCTTT. The variable domain in full, completed from reference TRBV5-5 and TRBJ1-1, reads DAGVTQSPTHLIKTRGQQVTLRCSPISGHKSVSWYQQVLGQGPQFIFQYYEKEERGRGNFPDRFSARQFPNYSSELNVNALLLGDSALYLCASSLDLREAFFGQGTRLTVV.

This sequence joins TRBV19 and TRBJ2-7; 8 bases are shared with TRBD2. Germline V gene data show CDR1 as LNHDA and CDR2 as SQIVND (reference sequence). Germline trimming cut 5 bases from V and 2 bases from J; bases unmatched to any gene: 5. CDR3 length: 14 amino acids. CDR3 loop: CASSPAGAAYEQYF. CDR3 DNA sequence: TGTGCCAGTAGTCCAGCGGGGGCGGCCTACGAGCAGTACTTC.

The chain employs TRBV7-8 and TRBJ2-1, with TRBD2 matching over 8 bases. The germline V gene encodes CDR1 SGHVS and CDR2 FQNEAQ. The CDR3 runs to 15 residues. V was clipped by 3 bases and J by 5 bases; unmatched bases: 6. CDR3 residues: CASSLNSGMNNEQFF. In nucleotides, the CDR3 is TGTGCCAGCAGCTTGAATAGCGGGATGAACAATGAGCAGTTCTTC.

The sample holds one count of this clone. V gene TRBV30 combines with J gene TRBJ2-7, with D uncertain. The CDR3 is 12 amino acids. CDR1 and CDR2 from the germline V gene are GTSNPN and SVGIG (reference sequence). V was shortened by 2 bases and J by 4 bases, with 9 bases between the two germline ends. The CDR3 DNA reads as TGTGCCTGGAGTCTAGTAGGATACGAGCAGTACTTC. This gives the protein CAWSLVGYEQYF. Variable domain in full (rest from reference TRBV30 and TRBJ2-7): SQTIHQWPATLVQPVGSPLSLECTVEGTSNPNLYWYRQAAGRGLQLLFYSVGIGQISSEVPQNLSASRPQDRQFILSSKKLLLSDSGFYLCAWSLVGYEQYFGPGTRLTVT.

V gene TRBV19 combines with J gene TRBJ2-7; D is unresolved. The CDR3 is 12 residues long. With 4 bases removed from V and 3 bases from J, the gap between germline ends came to 7 bases. The germline gives CDR1 LNHDA, CDR2 SQIVND (reference sequence). CDR3 coding DNA: TGTGCCAGTAGTACAGGCTACTACGAGCAGTACTTC. Translated: CASSTGYYEQYF.

The chain uses TRBV4-1 and TRBJ2-5; D gene uncertain. This CDR3 comprises 16 residues. The V gene lost 0 bases and the J gene lost 5 bases, with 16 bases spanning the gap. The germline CDR1 and CDR2 sequences are MGHRA and YSYEKL. The CDR3 DNA is TGCGCCAGCAGCCAAGAGAAGTCCGTAAGCGCGGAGACCCAGTACTTC. It translates to CASSQEKSVSAETQYF.

The chain combines TRBV27 with TRBJ1-1; 7 bases agree with TRBD1. The V gene's germline CDR1 is MNHEY and CDR2 SMNVEV (reference sequence). V was pared by 5 bases and J by 2 bases, with 5 bases of the junction left unmatched. The CDR3 consists of 14 residues. The CDR3 nucleotides are TGTGCCAGCAGTATCAGGGGGGTAAACACTGAAGCTTTCTTT. Protein product: CASSIRGVNTEAFF.

There are a few counts of this clone. The J gene is TRBJ2-3, the V gene TRBV19; no reliable D call. Trimming removed 6 bases at V and 2 bases at J, with 12 bases between. The CDR3 covers 14 residues. Per the germline V gene, CDR1 is LNHDA and CDR2 is SQIVND (reference sequence). The CDR3 region is CASREWAPTDTQYF. The CDR3 DNA reads TGTGCCAGTAGAGAGTGGGCACCCACAGATACGCAGTATTTT.

The rearrangement links TRBV30 to TRBJ2-3; TRBD2 matches at 7 bases. This CDR3 contains 15 residues. From germline, CDR1 is GTSNPN and CDR2 SVGIG (reference sequence). V shed 5 bases, J shed 2 bases, and the junction held 10 bases outside the gene matches. The CDR3 DNA is TGTGCCTGGGCTCAACTAGCGATCTCCACAGATACGCAGTATTTT. This codes for CAWAQLAISTDTQYF.

The genes are TRBV27 and TRBJ2-7, with TRBD2 matching over 7 bases. With V trimmed by 5 bases and J by 0 bases, 4 bases remained unmatched. There are 14 residues in the CDR3. The germline CDR1 and CDR2 sequences are MNHEY and SMNVEV (reference sequence). The CDR3 spells CASSGSGGSYEQYF. In DNA, the CDR3 is TGTGCCAGCAGTGGGTCGGGAGGCTCCTACGAGCAGTACTTC.

The CDR3 protein is CASSMGGGTGELFF. The CDR3 DNA sequence: TGTGCCAGTAGTATGGGGGGTGGCACCGGGGAGCTGTTTTTT. The V and J genes are TRBV19 and TRBJ2-2, with D perhaps matching TRBD2 (6 bases). The CDR3 is 14 amino acids. The ends were cut back, 3 bases at V and 4 bases at J, with 9 bases in the middle. Looked up from germline, CDR1 is LNHDA and CDR2 is SQIVND (reference sequence).

This chain uses TRBV6-4 with TRBJ2-2; no firm D call. V dropped 0 bases and J dropped 6 bases, with 14 bases sitting between them. The germline CDR1 and CDR2 sequences are MRHNA and SNTAGT. CDR3 size: 16 residues. The CDR3 here is CASSDSGRSDAGELFF. CDR3 DNA: TGTGCCAGCAGTGACTCGGGCAGGTCCGATGCCGGGGAGCTGTTTTTT.

The V call is TRBV6-5, the J call TRBJ1-5, with 10 nucleotides matching TRBD1. This CDR3 is 16 amino acids long. Trimming at V came to 2 bases and at J to 3 bases, leaving 4 bases not matched to a gene. Germline V gene data show CDR1 as MNHEY and CDR2 as SVGAGI. In DNA form, the CDR3 reads TGTGCCAGCAGTTACGCGGGACAGGGGTACAATCAGCCCCAGCATTTT. Amino acids: CASSYAGQGYNQPQHF.

This sequence joins TRBV7-9 and TRBJ2-7; no clear D. Germline loops: CDR1 SEHNR, CDR2 FQNEAQ (reference sequence). The CDR3 covers 12 residues. Deletions cut 1 base from V and 6 bases from J, with 7 bases between. DNA for the CDR3: TGTGCCAGCAGCTTAGTCCCGGGCGAGCAGTACTTC. Amino acids: CASSLVPGEQYF.

CDR3 coding DNA: TGTGCCACCAGCAGAGATCCCCGACCGACAGGGGAGGCGGGCGAGCAGTACTTC. Its protein is CATSRDPRPTGEAGEQYF. The chain has TRBV15 and TRBJ2-7; 8 bases match TRBD1. Germline V lookup: CDR1 LNHNV, CDR2 YYDKDF (reference sequence). V dropped 0 bases and J dropped 6; count of bases not matched to a gene: 16. CDR3 length: 18 amino acids.

The chain has TRBV4-1 and TRBJ2-1; 7 bases map to TRBD1. Germline CDR1 and CDR2: MGHRA and YSYEKL. V was clipped by 3 bases and J by 3 bases; unmatched bases: 23. This CDR3 spans 21 amino acids. This chain's CDR3 is CASSHPSGDKGAWDVYNEQFF. CDR3 nucleotides: TGCGCCAGCAGCCATCCATCTGGGGACAAGGGGGCGTGGGACGTCTACAATGAGCAGTTCTTC.

The chain uses TRBV27 and TRBJ1-2; D is perhaps TRBD1 (5 bases). Germline-derived CDR1 and CDR2 are MNHEY and SMNVEV (reference sequence). The V end was cut by 2 bases, the J end by 14 bases, with 12 bases between. The CDR3 loop spans 11 amino acids. CDR3 bases: TGTGCCAGCAGTTTAATGGGGCACTTAACCTTC. Protein product: CASSLMGHLTF.

The J gene is TRBJ1-4, the V gene TRBV6-1; D is possibly TRBD1 (6 bases). CDR1 is MNHNS, CDR2 SASEGT, per germline. CDR3 length: 13 residues. With 4 bases removed from V and 8 bases from J, the gap between germline ends came to 11 bases. The chain's CDR3 is CASSAGVEEKLFF. CDR3 DNA sequence: TGTGCCAGCAGTGCAGGGGTAGAGGAAAAACTGTTTTTT.

The chain has TRBV5-5 and TRBJ2-7, with a weak D call TRBD2 (5 bases). The germline V and J ends were trimmed by 3 bases and 6 bases, with 7 bases remaining between them. This CDR3 contains 11 residues. Per the germline V gene, CDR1 is SGHKS and CDR2 is YYEKEE (reference sequence). CDR3 coding DNA: TGTGCCAGCAGCTGGACTGGCGAGCAGTACTTC. It encodes CASSWTGEQYF.

The chain is built from TRBV6-1 and TRBJ2-7; TRBD2 might be the D (5 bases). The V end was cut by 7 bases, the J end by 0 bases, with 16 bases between. The CDR3 runs 15 residues. Germline assignment: CDR1 MNHNS and CDR2 SASEGT. The CDR3 sequence: CASNAGGHGSYEQYF. CDR3 coding DNA: TGTGCCAGCAACGCCGGCGGGCATGGCTCCTACGAGCAGTACTTC.

V usage is TRBV27 and J usage is TRBJ2-3, with D perhaps TRBD1 (5 bases). The V end lost 5 bases, the J end lost 3 bases, and 15 bases lay between the germline ends. The V gene's germline CDR1 is MNHEY and CDR2 SMNVEV (reference sequence). The CDR3 sequence is 15 residues long. The CDR3 here is CASSTTLGLTDTQYF. Written as DNA, the CDR3 is TGTGCCAGCAGTACCACCTTGGGGCTGACAGATACGCAGTATTTT.

The J gene is TRBJ2-1, the V gene TRBV13; 8 nucleotides align to TRBD2. The germline V gene has CDR1 PRHDT and CDR2 FYEKMQ (reference sequence). The trim removed 4 bases at V and 4 bases at J, leaving 9 bases unmatched. This CDR3 comprises 16 residues. The CDR3 reads CASSSSTSGVYNEQFF. CDR3 coding DNA: TGTGCCAGCAGCTCATCTACTAGCGGAGTTTACAATGAGCAGTTCTTC.

The V call is TRBV4-2, the J call TRBJ2-1; tentative D call: TRBD2 (6 bases). The germline CDR1 and CDR2 sequences are LGHNA and YNFKEQ. The V end lost 4 bases, the J end lost 4 bases, and 17 bases lay between the germline ends. This CDR3 has 16 residues. CDR3 sequence reads: CASSLTGTSPYNEQFF. The CDR3 coding sequence is TGTGCCAGCAGCCTTACCGGGACTTCACCTTACAATGAGCAGTTCTTC.

The CDR3, as DNA: TGTGCCAGCAGTTTATCATCCCAGATCGCTAACTATGGCTACACCTTC. Its translation is CASSLSSQIANYGYTF. This chain uses TRBV27 with TRBJ1-2; D ambiguous. The ends were cut back, 0 bases at V and 0 bases at J, with 11 bases in the middle. Per germline, CDR1 MNHEY and CDR2 SMNVEV (reference sequence). This CDR3 has 16 amino acids.

J is TRBJ2-3 and V is TRBV9; perhaps TRBD2 as D (6 bases). CDR1 is SGDLS and CDR2 is YYNGEE in the germline V gene. The CDR3 sequence is 13 residues long. V was shortened by 8 bases and J by 2 bases, with 12 bases between the two germline ends. The CDR3 reads CASRASDTDTQYF. The CDR3 DNA follows: TGTGCCAGTCGTGCTAGCGACACAGATACGCAGTATTTT.

The V and J genes are TRBV7-6 and TRBJ2-5; D may be TRBD2 (5 bases). The CDR3 is made up of 13 amino acids. Per the germline V gene, CDR1 is SGHVS and CDR2 is FNYEAQ. The V and J ends lost 5 bases and 5 bases respectively, with 12 bases between them. The CDR3 region is CASSPGVVETQYF. The CDR3 bases are TGTGCCAGCAGCCCCGGGGTAGTCGAGACCCAGTACTTC.

On this clone: The same CDR3 is also encoded by other DNA sequences in this sample. V and J are TRBV5-1 and TRBJ1-1, with a weak D call TRBD1 (6 bases). With 4 bases removed from V and 0 bases from J, the gap between germline ends came to 10 bases. The CDR3 is 14 residues long. In germline, CDR1 is SGHRS, CDR2 YFSETQ. The CDR3 region is CASSLGHLNTEAFF. DNA for the CDR3: TGCGCCAGCAGCCTGGGACACCTGAACACTGAAGCTTTCTTT.

This clone was found once. The chain joins TRBV7-9 to TRBJ2-7, with D possibly matching TRBD2 (6 bases). V shed 5 bases and J shed 1 base, with 12 bases lying between them. Germline CDR1 SEHNR, CDR2 FQNEAQ (reference sequence). The CDR3 spans 14 residues. The CDR3 DNA is TGTGCCAGCAGCCCGGGAGCGAGGTCCTACGAGCAGTACTTC. Translating gives CASSPGARSYEQYF.

The chain links TRBV6-1 to TRBJ1-1, with a possible D match to TRBD1 (5 bases). This CDR3 is built from 16 residues. CDR1 and CDR2 (germline): MNHNS, SASEGT. Trimming shortened V by 1 base and J by 1 base, and 13 bases separated the two germline ends. The CDR3 DNA follows: TGTGCCAGCAGTGAAGATTTGGAGGGGTGGAACACTGAAGCTTTCTTT. Amino acids: CASSEDLEGWNTEAFF.

This chain joins TRBV5-4 and TRBJ1-5; 10 bases map to TRBD1. The germline CDR1 and CDR2 sequences are SGHNT and YYREEE (reference sequence). Germline trimming cut 0 bases from V and 3 bases from J; bases unmatched to any gene: 6. CDR3 length: 17 residues. In nucleotides, the CDR3 is TGTGCCAGCAGCTTGGTAGGACAGGGGGTTTACAATCAGCCCCAGCATTTT. It codes for CASSLVGQGVYNQPQHF.

This clone is a singleton in its sample. The genes are TRBV10-3 and TRBJ1-2, with D perhaps TRBD1 (6 bases). The V and J ends lost 6 bases and 5 bases respectively, with 16 bases between them. This CDR3 is 14 amino acids long. CDR1 is ENHRY and CDR2 is SYGVKD in the germline V gene. The CDR3 DNA follows: TGTGCCATCAGAGACGGGGACACAAGATATGGCTACACCTTC. Its protein product is CAIRDGDTRYGYTF.